The rows below give T cell receptor beta chains drawn from one sample of a study of cytotoxic CD8 clonotypes in ibrutinib-treated CLL. Method: immunoSEQ multiplex PCR; TCRdb's copy keeps in-frame clones and lacks some. The table has tens of thousands of clones, roughly 54% seen once. This sample comprised PBMCs, obtained at disease progression, from a patient treated with ibrutinib. These receptor sequences come from a human donor with chronic lymphocytic leukemia. The conserved cysteine and the conserved F or W are not part of the CDR3 here. Some rows have no size entry. The others give once, few or many, or a class for an expanded clone.

v_call,clone_size,j_call,cdr3_aa
TRBV9,-,TRBJ2-1,ASSVGPANTQAL
TRBV13,-,TRBJ2-7,ASSLTYEQY
TRBV27,few,TRBJ1-2,ASSLSRQGGVYGYT
TRBV28,-,TRBJ2-7,ASSFQDYEQY
TRBV7-3,-,TRBJ2-3,ASSRGSTDTQY
TRBV14,-,TRBJ1-6,ASSSSGLRKSSYNSPLH
TRBV6-5,-,TRBJ2-7,ASSYGTADGQY
TRBV6-5,few,TRBJ1-2,ASRTGQGNYGYT
TRBV2,-,TRBJ2-5,ASSPGGQEAQY
TRBV4-1,-,TRBJ2-7,ASSQEGTGPYEQY
TRBV7-6,-,TRBJ1-2,ASSPTGTGGYYGYT
TRBV29-1,-,TRBJ1-3,SAGRGTGNTIY
TRBV9,-,TRBJ2-5,ASSSTGFETQY
TRBV4-3,few,TRBJ2-2,ASSHAQLAGVTGELF
TRBV7-9,-,TRBJ1-3,ASSLEGISGNTIY
TRBV19,few,TRBJ2-5,ASSKGAAGQETQY
TRBV5-1,once,TRBJ1-1,ASGRLGVANTEAF
TRBV7-8,few,TRBJ1-3,ASSTTGYGNTIY
TRBV4-2,-,TRBJ2-3,ASSQDYSTDTQY
TRBV28,-,TRBJ1-2,ASSLDREVNYGYT
TRBV18,few,TRBJ1-5,ASSPGTGDSNQPQH
TRBV18,-,TRBJ2-7,ASSPLPGGHYEQY
TRBV25-1,-,TRBJ2-1,ASSEVGDEQF